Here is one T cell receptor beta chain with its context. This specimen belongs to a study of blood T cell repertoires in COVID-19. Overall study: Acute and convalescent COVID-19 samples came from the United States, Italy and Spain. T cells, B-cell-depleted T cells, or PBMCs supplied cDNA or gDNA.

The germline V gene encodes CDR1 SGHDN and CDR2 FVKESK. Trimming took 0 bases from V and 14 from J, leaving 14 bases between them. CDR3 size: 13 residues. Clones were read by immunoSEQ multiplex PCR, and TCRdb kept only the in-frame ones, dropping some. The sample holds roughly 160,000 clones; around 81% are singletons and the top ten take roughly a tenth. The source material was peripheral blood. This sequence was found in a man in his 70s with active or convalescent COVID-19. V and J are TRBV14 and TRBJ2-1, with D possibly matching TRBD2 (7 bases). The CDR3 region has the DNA TGTGCCAGCAGCCAAGATCGGGGGGCCCCTAAGTTCTTC. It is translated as CASSQDRGAPKFF.